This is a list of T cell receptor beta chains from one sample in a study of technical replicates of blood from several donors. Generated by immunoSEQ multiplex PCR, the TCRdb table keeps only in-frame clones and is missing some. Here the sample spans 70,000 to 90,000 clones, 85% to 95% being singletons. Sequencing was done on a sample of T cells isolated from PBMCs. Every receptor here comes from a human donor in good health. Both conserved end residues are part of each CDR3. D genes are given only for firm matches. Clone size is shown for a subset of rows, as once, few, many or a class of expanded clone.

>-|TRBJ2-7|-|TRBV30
CAWGREAGQYF
TGTGCCTGGGGGCGAGAAGCCGGGCAGTACTTC
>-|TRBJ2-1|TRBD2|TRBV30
CALAGDGYNEQFF
TGTGCCTTAGCGGGAGATGGCTACAATGAGCAGTTCTTC
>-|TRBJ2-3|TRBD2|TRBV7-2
CASDLAGVSDTQYF
TGTGCCAGCGACCTAGCGGGAGTATCGGATACGCAGTATTTT
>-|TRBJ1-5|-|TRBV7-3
CASSLFGGQPQHF
TGTGCCAGCAGCTTATTTGGGGGGCAGCCCCAGCATTTT
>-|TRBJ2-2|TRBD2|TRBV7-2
CASTRTSGRVDTGELFF
TGTGCCAGCACCAGGACTAGCGGGAGGGTCGACACCGGGGAGCTGTTTTTT
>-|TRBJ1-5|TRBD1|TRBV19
CATGGQGNQPQHF
TGTGCCACCGGAGGACAGGGGAATCAGCCCCAGCATTTT
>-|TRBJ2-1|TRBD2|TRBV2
CASSGLAGGSDNEQFF
TGTGCCAGCAGTGGCTTAGCGGGAGGGAGTGACAATGAGCAGTTCTTC
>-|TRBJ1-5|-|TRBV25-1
CASVLQPQHF
TGTGCCAGCGTTCTACAGCCCCAGCATTTT
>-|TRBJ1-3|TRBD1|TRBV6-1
CASSESTGSGNTIYF
TGTGCCAGCAGTGAATCGACAGGGTCTGGAAACACCATATATTTT
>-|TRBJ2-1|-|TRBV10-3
CAISGNRNNEQFF
TGTGCCATCAGCGGTAACAGAAACAATGAGCAGTTCTTC
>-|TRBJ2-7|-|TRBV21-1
CASSDQGVSYEQYF
TGTGCCAGCAGCGATCAGGGGGTCAGCTACGAGCAGTACTTC
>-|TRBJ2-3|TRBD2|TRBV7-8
CASIFTGLAGADTQYF
TGTGCCAGCATCTTCACGGGGCTAGCGGGAGCAGATACGCAGTATTTT
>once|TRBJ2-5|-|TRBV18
CASSPLADYQETQYF
TGTGCCAGCTCACCGTTAGCGGATTACCAAGAGACCCAGTACTTC
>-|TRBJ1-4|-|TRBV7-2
CASSSRTGSTNEKLFF
TGTGCCAGCAGCTCTAGGACTGGATCAACTAATGAAAAACTGTTTTTT
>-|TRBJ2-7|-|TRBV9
CASSVDDGRYEQYF
TGTGCCAGCAGCGTAGACGACGGGAGATACGAGCAGTACTTC
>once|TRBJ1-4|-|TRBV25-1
CASSESGSVDEKLFF
TGTGCCAGCAGTGAATCGGGGTCGGTAGATGAAAAACTGTTTTTT
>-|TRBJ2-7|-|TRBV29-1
CSVVFSPGSPPYEQYF
TGCAGCGTTGTATTCTCTCCGGGTTCCCCACCCTACGAGCAGTACTTC
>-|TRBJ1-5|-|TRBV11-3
CASSLDLGGECNQPQHF
TGTGCCAGCAGCTTAGATCTAGGGGGAGAGTGCAATCAGCCCCAGCATTTT
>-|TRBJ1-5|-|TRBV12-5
CASGTQGVQPQHF
TGTGCTAGTGGGACACAGGGAGTACAGCCCCAGCATTTT
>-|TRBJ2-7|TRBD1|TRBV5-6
CASSFITGTGAYEQYF
TGTGCCAGCAGCTTCATTACCGGGACAGGGGCCTACGAGCAGTACTTC
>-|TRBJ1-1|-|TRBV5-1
CASSQGKDTEAFF
TGCGCCAGCAGTCAGGGGAAGGACACTGAAGCTTTCTTT